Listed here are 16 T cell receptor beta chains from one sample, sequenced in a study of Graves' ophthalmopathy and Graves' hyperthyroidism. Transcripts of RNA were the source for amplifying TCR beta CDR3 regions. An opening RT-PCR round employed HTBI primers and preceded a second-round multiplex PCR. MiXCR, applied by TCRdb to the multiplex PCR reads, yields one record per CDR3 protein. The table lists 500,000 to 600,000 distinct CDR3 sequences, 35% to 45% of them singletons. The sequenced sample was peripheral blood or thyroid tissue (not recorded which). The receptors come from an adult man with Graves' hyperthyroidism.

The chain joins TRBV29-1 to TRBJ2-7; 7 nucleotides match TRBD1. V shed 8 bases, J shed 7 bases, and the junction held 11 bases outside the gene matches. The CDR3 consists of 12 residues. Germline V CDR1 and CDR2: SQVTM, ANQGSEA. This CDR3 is CSHRGAYNEQYF. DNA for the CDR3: TGCAGCCACAGGGGAGCCTACAATGAGCAGTACTTC.

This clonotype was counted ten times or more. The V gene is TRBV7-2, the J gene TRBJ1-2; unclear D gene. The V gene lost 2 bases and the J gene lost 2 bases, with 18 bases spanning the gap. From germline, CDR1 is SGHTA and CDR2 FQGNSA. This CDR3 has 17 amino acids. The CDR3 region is CASSLTSRGAANYGYTF. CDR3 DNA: TGTGCCAGCAGCTTAACCAGCCGGGGTGCTGCAAACTATGGCTACACCTTC.

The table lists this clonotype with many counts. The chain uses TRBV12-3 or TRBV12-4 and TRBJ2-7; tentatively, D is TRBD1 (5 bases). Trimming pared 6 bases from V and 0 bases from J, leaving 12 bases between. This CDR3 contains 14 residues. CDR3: CASSHLDISYEQYF. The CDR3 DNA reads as TGTGCCAGCAGCCACTTGGACATCTCCTACGAGCAGTACTTC.

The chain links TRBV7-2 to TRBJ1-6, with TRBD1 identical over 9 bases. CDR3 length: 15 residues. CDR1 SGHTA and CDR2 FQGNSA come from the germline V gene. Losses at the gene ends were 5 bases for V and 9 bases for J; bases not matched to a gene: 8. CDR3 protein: CASSPTGTGTSPLHF. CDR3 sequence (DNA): TGTGCCAGCAGCCCGACCGGGACAGGGACTTCACCCCTCCACTTT.

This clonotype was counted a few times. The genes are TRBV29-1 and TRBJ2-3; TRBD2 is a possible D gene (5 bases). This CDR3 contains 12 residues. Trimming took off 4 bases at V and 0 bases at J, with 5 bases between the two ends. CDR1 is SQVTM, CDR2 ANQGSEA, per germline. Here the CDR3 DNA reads TGCAGCGTTGGCGGGAGCACAGATACGCAGTATTTT. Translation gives CSVGGSTDTQYF.

The CDR3 is CASSQDPGAGTGELFF. The CDR3 bases are TGTGCCAGCAGCCAAGATCCGGGGGCAGGCACCGGGGAGCTGTTTTTT. The V and J genes are TRBV4-2 and TRBJ2-2, with D perhaps TRBD1 or TRBD2 (6 bases each). This CDR3 region has 16 residues. Per the germline V gene, CDR1 is LGHNA and CDR2 is YNFKEQ. Trimming shortened V by 0 bases and J by 4 bases, and 12 bases separated the two germline ends.

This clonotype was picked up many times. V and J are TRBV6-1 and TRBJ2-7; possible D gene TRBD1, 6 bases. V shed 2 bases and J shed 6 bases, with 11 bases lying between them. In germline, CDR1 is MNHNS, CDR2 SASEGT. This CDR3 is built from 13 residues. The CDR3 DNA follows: TGTGCCAGCAGTGAACACAGGGTCGGCGAGCAGTACTTC. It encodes CASSEHRVGEQYF.

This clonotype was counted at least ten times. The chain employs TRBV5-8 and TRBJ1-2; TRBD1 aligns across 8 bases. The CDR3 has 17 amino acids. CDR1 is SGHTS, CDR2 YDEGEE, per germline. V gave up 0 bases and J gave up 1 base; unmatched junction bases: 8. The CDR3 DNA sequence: TGTGCCAGCAGCTTGGCCTCAGGGACAGGACGTAACTATGGCTACACCTTC. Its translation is CASSLASGTGRNYGYTF.

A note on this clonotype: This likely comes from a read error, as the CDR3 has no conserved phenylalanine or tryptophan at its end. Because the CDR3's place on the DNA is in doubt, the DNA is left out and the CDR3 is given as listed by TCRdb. CDR3 residues: CAISDKTS. The chain recombines TRBV10-3 with TRBJ1-6. The CDR3 length is 8 residues, termini included. Germline lookup yields CDR1 ENHRY and CDR2 SYGVKD.

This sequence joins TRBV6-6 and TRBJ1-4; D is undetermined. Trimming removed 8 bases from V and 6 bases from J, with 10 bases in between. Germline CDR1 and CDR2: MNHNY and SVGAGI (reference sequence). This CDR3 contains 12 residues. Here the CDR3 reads CASRRIDEKLFF. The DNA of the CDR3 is TGTGCCAGCCGACGTATCGATGAAAAACTGTTTTTT.

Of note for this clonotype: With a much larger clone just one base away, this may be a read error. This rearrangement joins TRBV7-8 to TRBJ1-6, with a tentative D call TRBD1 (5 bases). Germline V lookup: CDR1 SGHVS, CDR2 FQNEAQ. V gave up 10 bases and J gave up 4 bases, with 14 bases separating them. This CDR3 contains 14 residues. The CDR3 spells CANSLGQYNSPLHF. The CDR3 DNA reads TGTGCCAACAGTTTGGGGCAGTATAATTCACCCCTCCACTTT.

The CDR3, as DNA: TGTGCCATCAGTGAAAGAGAGGAAACCCAGTACTTC. Its protein is CAISEREETQYF. The rearrangement links TRBV10-3 to TRBJ2-5, with D hard to call. CDR1 and CDR2 from the germline V gene are ENHRY and SYGVKD. CDR3 length equals 12 residues. Trimming removed 3 bases at V and 8 bases at J, with 10 bases between.

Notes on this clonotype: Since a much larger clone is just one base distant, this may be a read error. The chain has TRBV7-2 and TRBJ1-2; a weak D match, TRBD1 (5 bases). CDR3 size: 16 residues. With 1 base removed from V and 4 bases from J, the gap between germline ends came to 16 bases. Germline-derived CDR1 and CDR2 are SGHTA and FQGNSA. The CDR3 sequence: CASSLDPGPPPYGYTF. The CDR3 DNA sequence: TGTGCCAGCAGCTTAGATCCAGGGCCGCCGCCCTATGGCTACACCTTC.

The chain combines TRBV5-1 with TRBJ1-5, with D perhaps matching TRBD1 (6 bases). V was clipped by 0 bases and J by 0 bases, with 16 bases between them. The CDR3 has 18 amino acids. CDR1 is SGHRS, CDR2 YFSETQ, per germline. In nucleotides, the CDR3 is TGCGCCAGCAGCTTGGACCTGCGGACAGAATATAGCAATCAGCCCCAGCATTTT. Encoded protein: CASSLDLRTEYSNQPQHF.

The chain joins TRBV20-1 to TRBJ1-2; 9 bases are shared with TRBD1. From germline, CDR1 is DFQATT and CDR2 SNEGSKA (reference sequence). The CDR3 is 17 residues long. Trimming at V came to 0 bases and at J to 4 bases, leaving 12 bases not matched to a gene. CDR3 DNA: TGCAGTGCTAGAGATCCCGGGACAGGGAAGGGTGGCTATGGCTACACCTTC. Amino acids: CSARDPGTGKGGYGYTF.

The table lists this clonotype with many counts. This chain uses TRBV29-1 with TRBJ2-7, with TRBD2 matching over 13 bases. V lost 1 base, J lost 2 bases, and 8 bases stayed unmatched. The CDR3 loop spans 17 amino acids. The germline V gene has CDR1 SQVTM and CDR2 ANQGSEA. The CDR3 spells CSVEGSALAGGAYEQYF. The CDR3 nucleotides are TGCAGCGTTGAAGGGTCCGCACTAGCGGGGGGGGCCTACGAGCAGTACTTC.